The clone carrying this T cell receptor beta chain appeared many times. The antigen remains unidentified. These data belong to a study of spatial heterogeneity in lung cancer. Study as a whole: Raw-read counts averaged over ten per unique TCR and UMI combination.

The CDR3 covers 16 residues. Germline V gene lookup returns CDR1 SGHRS and CDR2 YFSETQ. V trimming: 4 bases; J trimming: 1 base; junction bases outside the gene matches: 6. Time point reported: sample taken at primary tumor resection. Donors were around 70 untreated early-stage non-small cell lung cancer patients. Whole RNA obtained from tumor, nontumor lung or frozen PBMC underwent sequencing without sorting. Individually, TCR cDNA molecules were each labelled with a unique molecular identifier. From the 5' RACE reads, TCRdb called clonotypes with MiXCR, one entry per CDR3 protein. The table records around 100,000 distinct CDR3 sequences, approximately 4.7% of them present only once. General study points: Mutation counts in tumors were tracked by counts of expanded intratumoral alpha and beta TCRs.

This chain connects TRBV5-1 to TRBJ2-3; 10 bases map to TRBD1. The source of this sequence is a male donor with early-stage non-small cell lung cancer. This sample comprised lung tumor tissue, obtained at surgery. CDR3 bases: TGCGCCAGCAGCCGACAGGGGGCGCCGGGCACAGATACGCAGTATTTT. Protein product: CASSRQGAPGTDTQYF.